The entry below describes one T cell receptor (beta chain). Its target is unknown. Some clones are missing from TCRdb's copy, which holds only in-frame ones; the method was immunoSEQ multiplex PCR. The sample includes 20,000 to 25,000 clones, about 73% of them seen just once. The culture ran for roughly 10 days before CD4+ T cells were isolated. Vaccinated recipients, who were negative for nucleocapsid antibodies, had no history of SARS-CoV-2 infection. The data were obtained in a study of vaccination effects on CD4 cells after COVID-19. Study details: Participants received two doses of either the BNT162b2 or mRNA-1273 vaccine.

Looked up from germline, CDR1 is GTSNPN and CDR2 is SVGIG (reference sequence). The CDR3 has 14 residues. The junction had 6 bases not matched to a gene; V was cut back by 8 bases and J by 3 bases. The sequencing here drew on CD4+ T cells from PBMCs cultured without peptide, taken before COVID-19 vaccination. This rearrangement joins TRBV30 to TRBJ2-6; the match to TRBD1 covers 8 bases. This TCR derives from a human donor who received a COVID-19 vaccine. As DNA, the CDR3 is TGTGCCGGGAACAGGGGGAGTGGGGCCAACGTCCTGACTTTC. Protein: CAGNRGSGANVLTF.